This TCR beta chain was found in a study of shared clonotypes between healthy human individuals. Background on the study: The composition of the donors was two women and a few men aged 18 to 49. Overall study findings and caveats: Larger richness was generally estimated for naive than memory subsets. Between a handful of donors, naive CD4 clonotypes were shared at a level of about 5%. Among donors, sharing of clonotypes was expected to be affected by sequencing depth.

Germline V gene lookup returns CDR1 SGHDT and CDR2 YYEEEE. The J segment lost 9 bases and the V segment lost 5 bases, leaving 9 bases of the junction unmatched. This CDR3 comprises 14 residues. Clones were sequenced by immunoSEQ multiplex PCR, and TCRdb holds only the in-frame ones, with some missing. The sample includes under 1,100,000 clones, approximately 78% of them seen just once. Notes on this clone: Its antigen is unknown.

Sequenced input: memory CD4+ T cells from PBMCs. Subset here: CD45RA-negative fraction. The chain recombines TRBV5-6 with TRBJ1-5; 9 bases fit TRBD1. This TCR was recovered from a man between 18 and 29 years old in good health. Some clones in this sample may be carry-over from other donors' samples. The CDR3 loop is CASSPDRGGGPQHF. The CDR3 DNA reads as TGTGCCAGCAGTCCTGACAGGGGGGGAGGGCCCCAGCATTTT. The variable domain in full, with the rest retrieved from reference TRBV5-6 and TRBJ1-5, is DAGVTQSPTHLIKTRGQQVTLRCSPKSGHDTVSWYQQALGQGPQFIFQYYEEEERQRGNFPDRFSGHQFPNYSSELNVNALLLGDSALYLCASSPDRGGGPQHFGDGTRLSIL.